Below are 26 T cell receptor beta chains sequenced from a single sample in a study of cytomegalovirus exposure and HLA in healthy donors. PCR was performed using 60 Vbeta and 13 Jbeta primers. Here immunoSEQ multiplex PCR was the method, and the copy in TCRdb shows in-frame clones only, minus some. In the table there are 120,000 or so clones, roughly 80% of which are singletons. Sequenced sample: PBMCs. The source of these receptors is a man between 50 and 59 years old in good health and CMV-seronegative.

The CDR3 DNA reads TGTGCCAGCAGTTTAATCGTCGGGACTAGCGGGCCTAGTGAGCAGTTCTTC. It specifies CASSLIVGTSGPSEQFF. The rearrangement uses TRBV27 and TRBJ2-1; 12 bases are a match to TRBD2. The CDR3 totals 17 residues. J lost 9 bases, V lost 2 bases, and 11 bases had no gene match. CDR1 and CDR2 from the germline V gene are MNHEY and SMNVEV (reference sequence).

J is TRBJ1-5 and V is TRBV19; D remains ambiguous. The CDR3 has 15 amino acids. Germline CDR1 reads LNHDA; CDR2 reads SQIVND (reference sequence). Trimming pared 6 bases from V and 3 bases from J, leaving 15 bases between. For the CDR3, the DNA is TGTGCCAGTAGCTCTCGGGGAAGAAACAATCAGCCCCAGCATTTT. Translation gives CASSSRGRNNQPQHF.

The CDR3: CASSLDPGDEQFF. The CDR3 DNA reads TGTGCCAGCAGCTTAGATCCGGGTGATGAGCAGTTCTTC. This chain joins TRBV11-2 and TRBJ2-1, with D uncertain. Trimming removed 0 bases at V and 8 bases at J, with 8 bases between. CDR3 size: 13 residues. Germline CDR1 and CDR2: SGHAT and FQNNGV.

As concerns this clone: One end of the junction varies from germline; a read error may be responsible. V and J are TRBV7-9 and TRBJ2-7; a possible D gene is TRBD2 (6 bases). The CDR3 extends over 14 amino acids. Germline CDR1 SEHNR, CDR2 FQNEAQ (reference sequence). CDR3 bases: TGTTCCAGCAGCTTGGCGGGGAGATCCTACGAGCAGTACTTC. This encodes CSSSLAGRSYEQYF. Filled out from reference TRBV7-9 and TRBJ2-7, the complete variable domain reads DTGVSQNPRHKITKRGQNVTFRCDPISEHNRLYWYRQTLGQGPEFLTYFQNEAQLEKSRLLSDRFSAERPKGSFSTLEIQRTEQGDSAMYLCSSSLAGRSYEQYFGPGTRLTVT.

This clone was counted once. This sequence joins TRBV2 and TRBJ2-5; 10 bases agree with TRBD2. CDR1 and CDR2 (germline): SNHLY, FYNNEI. The J segment lost 5 bases and the V segment lost 4 bases, leaving 10 bases of the junction unmatched. CDR3 length: 16 residues. In DNA, the CDR3 is TGTGCCAGCAGTGGGCGACTAGCGGGTAGTTCGGAGACCCAGTACTTC. Amino acids: CASSGRLAGSSETQYF. The full variable domain, with the rest looked up from reference TRBV2 and TRBJ2-5, is EPEVTQTPSHQVTQMGQEVILRCVPISNHLYFYWYRQILGQKVEFLVSFYNNEISEKSEIFDDQFSVERPDGSNFTLKIRSTKLEDSAMYFCASSGRLAGSSETQYFGPGTRLLVL.

The J gene is TRBJ1-1, the V gene TRBV7-9; D gene unclear. Per the germline V gene, CDR1 is SEHNR and CDR2 is FQNEAQ (reference sequence). V was trimmed by 6 bases and J by 5 bases, leaving 10 bases between them. The CDR3 sequence is 12 residues long. CDR3 residues: CASRVVGTEAFF. Here the CDR3 DNA reads TGTGCCAGCAGGGTGGTCGGGACTGAAGCTTTCTTT.

This sequence joins TRBV13 and TRBJ2-3; 11 bases match TRBD2. Trimming cost V 4 bases and J 2 bases; bases outside gene matches: 5. Per the germline V gene, CDR1 is PRHDT and CDR2 is FYEKMQ (reference sequence). The CDR3 is 16 amino acids. The CDR3 protein is CASSSSGGRPTDTQYF. The CDR3 DNA reads as TGTGCCAGCAGCTCTAGCGGGGGGCGGCCCACAGATACGCAGTATTTT.

The V call is TRBV4-1, the J call TRBJ1-1; D remains unclear. Germline-derived CDR1 and CDR2 are MGHRA and YSYEKL. Trimming removed 0 bases from V and 1 base from J, with 12 bases in between. There are 16 residues in the CDR3. CDR3 in amino acids: CASSQESRLANTEAFF. The CDR3 DNA reads TGCGCCAGCAGCCAAGAGTCCAGGCTTGCGAACACTGAAGCTTTCTTT.

Here the CDR3 reads CASGLYRSGFTDTQYF. CDR3 DNA: TGTGCTAGTGGTTTGTACCGAAGCGGCTTCACAGATACGCAGTATTTT. The V call is TRBV12-5, the J call TRBJ2-3, with a tentative D call TRBD2 (5 bases). V gave up 2 bases and J gave up 2 bases, with 14 bases separating them. The CDR3 contains 16 residues. Germline-derived CDR1 and CDR2 are LGHNT and FRNRAP.

The chain employs TRBV30 and TRBJ2-1; D is possibly TRBD1 (5 bases). V lost 1 base and J 10 bases, leaving 11 bases between the germline ends. This CDR3 has 12 residues. Germline V lookup: CDR1 GTSNPN, CDR2 SVGIG (reference sequence). CDR3 protein: CAWSAGYGEQFF. The CDR3 bases are TGTGCCTGGAGTGCAGGGTACGGGGAGCAGTTCTTC.

This chain joins TRBV30 and TRBJ1-3, with D unclear. The germline CDR1 and CDR2 sequences are GTSNPN and SVGIG (reference sequence). V was shortened by 1 base and J by 3 bases, with 7 bases between the two germline ends. There are 13 residues in the CDR3. CDR3 sequence: CAWSAVGGNTIYF. In nucleotides, the CDR3 is TGTGCCTGGAGTGCAGTTGGTGGAAACACCATATATTTT.

This chain connects TRBV4-3 to TRBJ2-5; TRBD2 is a possible D gene (6 bases). Trimming left V 0 bases short and J 0 bases short, with 20 bases between. This CDR3 is 19 amino acids long. Germline CDR1 and CDR2: LGHNA and YSLEER. As DNA, the CDR3 is TGCGCCAGCAGCCAAGATTGGAGTAACGGGCTAGCGTACCAAGAGACCCAGTACTTC. Residues: CASSQDWSNGLAYQETQYF.

The chain is built from TRBV6-1 and TRBJ1-5, with a weak D call TRBD1 (6 bases). V was clipped by 10 bases and J by 7 bases, with 23 bases between them. The germline V gene has CDR1 MNHNS and CDR2 SASEGT. The CDR3 is 15 amino acids. The CDR3 DNA is TGTGCCACGGGGGGGGGCGGATCCTCTCGGCAGCCCCAGCATTTT. Translating gives CATGGGGSSRQPQHF.

This clone was observed once. The chain carries TRBV6-5 and TRBJ1-1, with D tentatively TRBD1 (6 bases). The germline CDR1 and CDR2 sequences are MNHEY and SVGAGI. Trimming pared 6 bases from V and 7 bases from J, leaving 12 bases between. The CDR3 sequence is 12 residues long. The CDR3 sequence is CASSRGQIEAFF. In DNA, the CDR3 is TGTGCCAGCAGCAGAGGACAGATTGAAGCTTTCTTT.

The chain is built from TRBV30 and TRBJ1-1; D unresolved. The CDR3 has 13 amino acids. Germline V lookup: CDR1 GTSNPN, CDR2 SVGIG (reference sequence). The V and J ends lost 3 bases and 4 bases respectively, with 12 bases between them. In nucleotides, the CDR3 is TGTGCCTGGAGGCGGCAGAGCGGCACTGAAGCTTTCTTT. Translated: CAWRRQSGTEAFF.

This clone has just a few counts. V is TRBV29-1 and J is TRBJ2-1; D gene ambiguous. The CDR3 has 12 residues. Germline loops: CDR1 SQVTM, CDR2 ANQGSEA. V was shortened by 3 bases and J by 4 bases, with 7 bases between the two germline ends. This CDR3 reads CSVDLVYNEQFF. Here the CDR3 DNA reads TGCAGCGTTGATCTAGTTTACAATGAGCAGTTCTTC.

This clone occurred once. The genes are TRBV12-5 and TRBJ2-5; 11 bases line up with TRBD2. The V segment lost 0 bases and the J segment 1 base; nucleotides outside the gene matches: 1. Per germline, CDR1 LGHNT and CDR2 FRNRAP. The CDR3 totals 16 residues. DNA for the CDR3: TGTGCTAGTGGTTTGGTAGGGACTAGCGGCCAAGAGACCCAGTACTTC. It yields the protein CASGLVGTSGQETQYF.

The chain employs TRBV7-9 and TRBJ2-2; TRBD2 matches at 8 bases. J was trimmed by 11 bases and V by 5 bases; bases with no gene match: 7. Germline V gene data show CDR1 as SEHNR and CDR2 as FQNEAQ (reference sequence). The CDR3 contains 13 residues. The CDR3 region is CASSRGLVGELFF. The CDR3 coding sequence is TGTGCCAGCAGCCGGGGACTAGTTGGTGAGCTGTTTTTT.

This chain uses TRBV9 with TRBJ2-3; D perhaps matches TRBD2 (5 bases). Trimming removed 0 bases from V and 0 bases from J, with 8 bases in between. Germline V CDR1 and CDR2: SGDLS, YYNGEE. The CDR3 loop spans 15 amino acids. DNA of the CDR3: TGTGCCAGCAGCGTAGACGGGGTAAGCACAGATACGCAGTATTTT. Amino acid sequence: CASSVDGVSTDTQYF.

This chain uses TRBV7-2 with TRBJ2-7, with a weak D call TRBD1 (5 bases). V was cut by 5 bases and J by 3 bases, with 17 bases left in between. The CDR3 is made up of 15 amino acids. The germline V gene has CDR1 SGHTA and CDR2 FQGNSA. CDR3 sequence reads: CASSRIPGQGYEQYF. CDR3 nucleotides: TGTGCCAGCAGCCGTATACCTGGGCAGGGCTACGAGCAGTACTTC.

This chain links TRBV4-3 with TRBJ1-6; D not resolved. Germline lookup yields CDR1 LGHNA and CDR2 YSLEER. V was clipped by 1 base and J by 0 bases, with 10 bases between them. CDR3 length: 17 residues. CDR3 DNA sequence: TGCGCCAGCAGCCAAGTTCCCCTCAGCTCCTATAATTCACCCCTCCACTTT. This gives the protein CASSQVPLSSYNSPLHF.

This rearrangement joins TRBV28 to TRBJ1-2, with no clear D. V was trimmed by 8 bases and J by 1 base, leaving 11 bases between them. Looked up from germline, CDR1 is MDHEN and CDR2 is SYDVKM. The CDR3 loop spans 13 amino acids. The CDR3 region is CASSTVNNYGYTF. The CDR3 region has the DNA TGTGCCAGCTCCACAGTGAATAACTATGGCTACACCTTC.

The chain carries TRBV11-2 and TRBJ2-5; D possibly corresponds to TRBD1 (5 bases). This CDR3 has 15 amino acids. Trimming took 5 bases from V and 1 from J, leaving 14 bases between them. Germline loops: CDR1 SGHAT, CDR2 FQNNGV. The CDR3 here is CASSPRDSPQETQYF. In DNA form, the CDR3 reads TGTGCCAGCAGCCCACGAGACAGTCCCCAAGAGACCCAGTACTTC.

This clone has only a few counts. The chain carries TRBV18 and TRBJ2-3, with TRBD2 matching over 7 bases. CDR1 is KGHSH, CDR2 LQKENI, per germline. This CDR3 region has 13 residues. The J segment lost 4 bases and the V segment lost 3 bases, leaving 1 base of the junction unmatched. CDR3 coding DNA: TGTGCCAGCTCACCGGCGGGGGCAGATACGCAGTATTTT. It yields the protein CASSPAGADTQYF.

The V call is TRBV10-3, the J call TRBJ2-1; 7 nucleotides match TRBD2. Germline values: CDR1 ENHRY, CDR2 SYGVKD. This CDR3 spans 17 amino acids. V shed 4 bases and J 2 bases; nucleotides not matched to a gene: 11. Written as DNA, the CDR3 is TGTGCCATCAGTGGGTCGACTAGCTCCACGACCTACAATGAGCAGTTCTTC. It translates to CAISGSTSSTTYNEQFF.

This chain's CDR3 is CASREGQVNTEAFF. For the CDR3, the DNA is TGTGCCAGTAGGGAGGGACAGGTGAACACTGAAGCTTTCTTT. V usage is TRBV19 and J usage is TRBJ1-1; 8 bases map to TRBD1. V lost 6 bases to trimming and J lost 0 bases; unmatched junction nucleotides: 3. Germline lookup yields CDR1 LNHDA and CDR2 SQIVND (reference sequence). The CDR3 has 14 amino acids.